These T cell receptor beta chains were read from a single sample in a study of cytomegalovirus exposure and HLA in healthy donors. Libraries were prepared by immunoSEQ multiplex PCR; TCRdb keeps only in-frame clonotypes and omits some of them. The table shows about 140,000 clones, with more than 60% occurring only once. The sample taken for sequencing was PBMCs. The receptors derive from a woman between 50 and 59 years old in good health and CMV-seropositive. Each CDR3 is given with its conserved first and last residue. D genes are given only for firm matches. Size tells how often a clone was seen (once, few, many) or the class of an expanded clone, and some rows leave it out.

CASSPTVTDTQYF	TGTGCCAGCAGTCCCACAGTGACAGATACGCAGTATTTT	TRBJ2-3	TRBV2	.	.
CASTRRSGAGETQYF	TGTGCCAGCACCCGGCGTAGCGGGGCGGGGGAGACCCAGTACTTC	TRBJ2-5	TRBV7-2	TRBD2	.
CASTQRQQETQYF	TGTGCCAGCACCCAGCGGCAACAAGAGACCCAGTACTTC	TRBJ2-5	TRBV7-2	.	.
CASSEGTDRNEQFF	TGTGCCAGCAGCGAAGGGACAGACCGAAATGAGCAGTTCTTC	TRBJ2-1	TRBV7-9	TRBD1	.
CASRGHYNSPLHF	TGTGCCAGTAGAGGACACTATAATTCACCCCTCCACTTT	TRBJ1-6	TRBV19	.	.
CASSLPPGGEAFF	TGTGCCAGCAGTCTTCCCCCCGGGGGTGAAGCTTTCTTT	TRBJ1-1	TRBV28	.	.
CASSYRDRGSNTEAFF	TGCGCCAGCAGCTACCGCGACAGGGGGTCGAACACTGAAGCTTTCTTT	TRBJ1-1	TRBV5-1	TRBD1	.
CASSGDSFQHF	TGTGCCAGCAGTGGGGACAGCTTCCAGCATTTT	TRBJ1-5	TRBV2	TRBD1	.
CASKELTNEKLFF	TGCGCCAGCAAGGAGCTCACTAATGAAAAACTGTTTTTT	TRBJ1-4	TRBV10-2	.	.
CASGPLTGRVEKLFF	TGTGCCAGCGGACCCCTTACAGGGAGAGTTGAAAAACTGTTTTTT	TRBJ1-4	TRBV28	.	.
CASSLEGRGTDTQYF	TGTGCTAGCAGCTTAGAGGGCAGGGGCACAGATACGCAGTATTTT	TRBJ2-3	TRBV7-7	.	few
CASSDIGTGTNTEAFF	TGTGCCAGCAGTGACATCGGGACAGGGACTAACACTGAAGCTTTCTTT	TRBJ1-1	TRBV6-4	TRBD1	.
CASSYYFGVMNTEAFF	TGCGCCAGCAGCTACTATTTCGGGGTGATGAACACTGAAGCCTTCTTT	TRBJ1-1	TRBV5-1	.	.
CASSQDRDRTTYEQYF	TGTGCCAGCAGCCAAGATAGGGACAGGACTACCTACGAGCAGTACTTC	TRBJ2-7	TRBV4-2	TRBD1	.
CASSPRLASGGASYNEQFF	TGTGCCAGCAGCCCGAGATTGGCTAGCGGGGGGGCCTCCTACAATGAGCAGTTCTTC	TRBJ2-1	TRBV11-1	TRBD2	few
CASSLGVAPYEQYF	TGTGCCAGCAGCTTAGGTGTAGCTCCCTACGAGCAGTACTTC	TRBJ2-7	TRBV7-2	.	.
CAIQTSGQETQYF	TGTGCCATCCAGACTAGCGGACAAGAGACCCAGTACTTC	TRBJ2-5	TRBV10-3	TRBD2	.
CASSLTTGFYEQYF	TGTGCCAGCAGCTTGACGACAGGATTTTACGAGCAGTACTTC	TRBJ2-7	TRBV5-8	.	.
CASSYGQGYNQPQHF	TGTGCCAGCAGTTACGGCCAGGGGTACAATCAGCCCCAGCATTTT	TRBJ1-5	TRBV6-6	.	.
CASSLVSGGSPLHF	TGTGCCAGCAGTTTAGTTTCGGGGGGCTCACCCCTCCACTTT	TRBJ1-6	TRBV27	.	.
CASSTLNRARGGNEQFF	TGTGCCAGTAGTACTCTGAACCGGGCCCGAGGAGGGAATGAGCAGTTCTTC	TRBJ2-1	TRBV19	.	few
CASSRNREDSGYTF	TGTGCCAGCAGCCGTAACCGGGAAGATAGCGGCTACACCTTC	TRBJ1-2	TRBV7-2	.	once
CASSLLGTGNTGELFF	TGTGCCAGCAGCTTACTGGGGACAGGGAACACCGGGGAGCTGTTTTTT	TRBJ2-2	TRBV7-3	TRBD1	once
CASGDRVYYEQYF	TGTGCCAGCGGGGACAGGGTCTACTACGAGCAGTACTTC	TRBJ2-7	TRBV7-2	TRBD1	once
CASSQDDPSGADTQYF	TGTGCCAGCAGCCAAGATGACCCTAGCGGGGCAGATACGCAGTATTTT	TRBJ2-3	TRBV4-2	TRBD2	.
CASNPTTGTYEQYF	TGTGCCAGCAACCCGACTACAGGGACCTACGAGCAGTACTTC	TRBJ2-7	TRBV7-9	.	.
CASWATGATYNEQFF	TGCGCCAGCTGGGCAACAGGGGCGACCTACAATGAGCAGTTCTTC	TRBJ2-1	TRBV5-1	TRBD1	.
CASSPGLTYNEQFF	TGCGCCAGCAGCCCGGGACTAACCTACAATGAGCAGTTCTTC	TRBJ2-1	TRBV4-1	TRBD2	.
CALRPRGGNTIYF	TGTGCCTTGCGGCCTCGGGGTGGAAACACCATATATTTT	TRBJ1-3	TRBV30	.	.
CASSLDTGELFF	TGTGCCAGCAGCCTCGACACCGGGGAGCTGTTTTTT	TRBJ2-2	TRBV5-4	.	.
CASSPRRGSNQPQHF	TGTGCCAGCAGCCCAAGACGGGGTAGCAATCAGCCCCAGCATTTT	TRBJ1-5	TRBV21-1	.	.
CASRWDRGGNQPQHF	TGTGCCAGCAGATGGGACAGGGGGGGGAATCAGCCCCAGCATTTT	TRBJ1-5	TRBV6-1	TRBD1	.
CASSAQTYEQYF	TGTGCCAGCAGTGCACAGACGTACGAGCAGTACTTC	TRBJ2-7	TRBV6-1	.	few
CASSGSGGAGDTQYF	TGTGCCAGCAGTGGTAGCGGGGGGGCCGGAGATACGCAGTATTTT	TRBJ2-3	TRBV28	TRBD2	.
CASSRIENTEAFF	TGTGCCAGCAGCAGAATAGAGAACACTGAAGCTTTCTTT	TRBJ1-1	TRBV7-9	.	.
CASTLHGVATNEKLFF	TGTGCCAGCACCTTGCACGGGGTTGCAACTAATGAAAAACTGTTTTTT	TRBJ1-4	TRBV27	.	.
CASSRPQETQYF	TGTGCCAGCTCGAGGCCCCAAGAGACCCAGTACTTC	TRBJ2-5	TRBV27	.	once
CASTPWGGDGTEAFF	TGTGCCAGTACCCCTTGGGGAGGGGATGGCACTGAAGCTTTCTTT	TRBJ1-1	TRBV19	.	.
CASRVDRGLGGYTF	TGTGCCAGTAGAGTCGACAGGGGGTTAGGTGGCTACACCTTC	TRBJ1-2	TRBV19	TRBD1	.
CASSQEYRDTEAFF	TGTGCCAGCAGCCAAGAATACAGGGACACTGAAGCTTTCTTT	TRBJ1-1	TRBV14	.	.
CASRFRDSYEQYF	TGTGCCAGCAGATTCCGGGACTCCTACGAGCAGTACTTC	TRBJ2-7	TRBV2	.	.
CASSYVAGAIYEQYF	TGTGCCAGCAGTTACGTCGCGGGGGCCATATACGAGCAGTACTTC	TRBJ2-7	TRBV6-5	.	.
CASSVTQGDGEKLFF	TGTGCCAGCAGCGTTACCCAGGGCGACGGCGAAAAACTGTTTTTT	TRBJ1-4	TRBV9	.	.
CASRTLRDRDVDGYTF	TGTGCCAGCAGGACCCTCCGGGACAGGGATGTCGATGGCTACACCTTC	TRBJ1-2	TRBV28	TRBD1	few
CASSLVRSTDTQYF	TGTGCCAGCAGCTTAGTGAGGAGCACAGATACGCAGTATTTT	TRBJ2-3	TRBV11-2	.	.
CASKNPASGGFSSSNEQFF	TGTGCCAGCAAGAATCCGGCTAGCGGGGGATTTAGCTCTTCCAATGAGCAGTTCTTC	TRBJ2-1	TRBV5-6	TRBD2	.
CASSQALEQYF	TGTGCCAGCAGCCAGGCACTCGAGCAGTACTTC	TRBJ2-7	TRBV5-4	.	.
CASSDDSGSYEQYF	TGTGCCAGCAGTGATGATTCGGGGAGCTACGAGCAGTACTTC	TRBJ2-7	TRBV2	.	few